This T cell receptor beta chain is from a study of cytomegalovirus exposure and HLA in healthy donors. The study's findings and limits: In terms of immune exposure information, only CMV serostatus was available. In an earlier analysis, about 87% or about 30%: the productive usage of most TCR beta V segments.

Donors in the study were healthy people who gave bone marrow. Deletions cut 5 bases from V and 3 bases from J, with 7 bases between. The CDR3 is 12 amino acids. CDR1 MNHEY and CDR2 SMNVEV come from the germline V gene (reference sequence). For this clone: Its specificity is not known.

Primers for the PCR totalled 60 Vbeta and 13 Jbeta. Some clones are missing from TCRdb's copy, which holds only in-frame ones; the method was immunoSEQ multiplex PCR. Of under 200,000 clones listed, over 75% are singletons. V and J are TRBV27 and TRBJ1-2, with D tentatively TRBD1 (5 bases). The specimen was PBMCs. The TCR sequence derives from a man younger than 35 in good health and CMV-seropositive. CDR3 residues: CASSQGDYGYTF. The CDR3 DNA is TGTGCCAGCAGTCAGGGTGACTATGGCTACACCTTC.